The rows below give T cell receptor beta chains drawn from one sample of a study of cytomegalovirus exposure and HLA in healthy donors. Using immunoSEQ multiplex PCR, the repertoire was profiled, and TCRdb retains in-frame clones only, with some absent. The sample contains approximately 180,000 clones, 75% of which appear only once. The sequencing input was PBMCs. Receptor source: a male donor in good health and CMV-seronegative. Both conserved end residues are trimmed from each CDR3. Each record gives: D gene, V gene, clone size, CDR3 protein. A D gene is named only where the DNA matches it firmly. A clone size is listed for some rows: how often the clone was seen (once, few, many), or a class if it is expanded.

>TRBD1|TRBV18|-
ASSPDRGLKYSSGNTIY
>-|TRBV27|-
ASSPTGSTDTQY
>-|TRBV5-1|-
ASSLDRYYGYT
>TRBD2|TRBV28|-
ASRKGLAGANEQF
>TRBD2|TRBV4-3|-
ASSQEWGRAISTDTQY
>-|TRBV14|few
ASSQDPGFSYNEQF
>TRBD1|TRBV6-6|-
ASSRVTGGSEQF
>-|TRBV27|-
ASSLNRAQNQPQH
>TRBD1|TRBV5-1|-
AGSPAGTGTYEQY
>TRBD2|TRBV4-2|-
ASSQGLAGSHDTQY
>TRBD1|TRBV10-1|-
ASSPGQGSGELF
>TRBD1|TRBV6-7|once
ASKGRTGIGEAF
>TRBD2|TRBV6-5|-
ASSQTSGAYNEQF
>TRBD1|TRBV6-5|-
ASSYDGQATYEQY
>-|TRBV6-6|-
ASSYSYREGAEQY
>TRBD1|TRBV6-5|-
ASSYSVPRTGAKQY
>TRBD2|TRBV10-3|-
AIAGPERLAGEAYNEQF
>-|TRBV30|-
AWSIGRDQPQH
>TRBD1|TRBV5-1|-
ASSIPGQPTYEQY
>TRBD1|TRBV6-6|-
ASRIQGTTEAF
>TRBD1|TRBV28|-
ASPAKSYLGQGANTEAF
>-|TRBV28|-
ASSFQGLTDTQY
>TRBD1|TRBV29-1|-
SVGDRQYEQY
>-|TRBV9|-
ASSVGKLEPDTQY
>-|TRBV6-1|-
ASSESQGISEAF
>-|TRBV19|-
ASSIARRGGNQPQH
>-|TRBV5-1|-
ASSFGLLGANEQF
>-|TRBV7-9|-
ASSLKSSYEQY
>-|TRBV11-2|-
ASSRTTGTGSGNTIY
>-|TRBV4-3|-
ASSQDWSSGANVLT
>TRBD2|TRBV11-1|-
ASSLVAGGASYNEQF
>TRBD2|TRBV5-6|few
ASSLSTSGGPRNEQF
>TRBD2|TRBV6-5|-
ASIKRGPSYEQY
>-|TRBV15|once
ATSRERPGGEKLF
>TRBD2|TRBV28|once
ASSLNPGTSGRGEQF
>-|TRBV7-9|-
ASRFRADTQY
>-|TRBV27|-
ASRETVWAYGYT
>-|TRBV15|-
ATAPSSYNQPQH
>TRBD1|TRBV4-3|-
ASSHPGQGHYEQY
>TRBD2|TRBV28|-
ASSPDLAGGETQY
>TRBD1|TRBV6-5|-
ASSYSRQGVDEQF
>TRBD2|TRBV18|few
ASSPRLAGGKNIQY
>-|TRBV6-5|many
AGEDTEGGNQPQH
>-|TRBV6-6|-
ASSPRSQRADEQL
>-|TRBV5-4|-
ASSTDGGNQPQH